Presented here are 7 T cell receptor beta chains from one specimen sequenced in a study of metastatic and nonmetastatic thyroid tumors. Every patient was untreated before thyroid surgery. TCRdb reanalyzed the PCR reads via MiXCR. Of some 17,000 clones in the sample, around 30% were seen once. Sequenced: tumor tissue. The receptors stem from a female donor with papillary thyroid cancer or a benign thyroid nodule (not recorded which). Some clones in this sample may be carry-over from other donors' samples.

A remark on this clone: With a much larger clone just one base away, this may be a read error. The sample holds other DNA sequences that translate to the same CDR3. The CDR3 region is CASSLGTDGAITEAFF. The CDR3 region has the DNA TGTGCCAGCAGCCTCGGGACAGATGGGGCGATCACTGAAGCTTTCTTT. The chain links TRBV5-1 to TRBJ1-1, with 7 bases matching TRBD1. The germline V gene has CDR1 SGHRS and CDR2 YFSETQ. The CDR3 extends over 16 amino acids.

This clone appeared a few times. The chain recombines TRBV6-1 with TRBJ1-1; maybe TRBD1 (5 bases). Between the trimmed V and J ends, which lost 5 bases and 3 bases, there was a span of 22 bases. The CDR3 consists of 17 residues. Germline V gene sequence: CDR1 MNHNS, CDR2 SASEGT. In DNA form, the CDR3 reads TGTGCCAGCAGTCTCCTTAACGGGGCATTTGAGCACACTGAAGCTTTCTTT. As protein: CASSLLNGAFEHTEAFF.

This clone appeared a few times. The CDR3 DNA sequence: TGCGCCAGCAGCGATATAGGGGCGTATTTCTGGGACTCTGGGGCCAACGTCCTGACTTTC. This sequence encodes CASSDIGAYFWDSGANVLTF. This chain joins TRBV4-1 and TRBJ2-6, with TRBD1 as a possible D gene (5 bases). The CDR3 length is 20 residues. Germline V gene sequence: CDR1 MGHRA, CDR2 YSYEKL. V was cut by 5 bases and J by 0 bases, with 23 bases left in between.

Points on this clone: The junction shows a germline mismatch at one end, possibly a read error. V gene TRBV7-2 combines with J gene TRBJ2-2; tentative D call: TRBD2 (5 bases). From germline, CDR1 is SGHTA and CDR2 FQGNSA. The CDR3 is 12 residues long. The CDR3 here is CASSLGSGELLF. In DNA, the CDR3 is TGTGCCAGCAGCTTAGGGTCCGGGGAGCTGCTTTTT. Full variable domain (missing parts from reference TRBV7-2 and TRBJ2-2): GAGVSQSPSNKVTEKGKDVELRCDPISGHTALYWYRQSLGQGLEFLIYFQGNSAPDKSGLPSDRFSAERTGGSVSTLTIQRTQQEDSAVYLCASSLGSGELLFGEGSRLTVL.

This chain joins TRBV7-2 and TRBJ2-3, with D unclear. The germline CDR1 and CDR2 sequences are SGHTA and FQGNSA. This CDR3 has 14 residues. Trimming took off 5 bases at V and 1 base at J, with 10 bases between the two ends. The CDR3 sequence: CASSVYLRTDTQYF. The CDR3 DNA is TGTGCCAGCAGCGTCTATCTACGCACAGATACGCAGTATTTT.

By share, this clone counts as medium-sized (0.01 to 0.1%). Distinct nucleotide sequences in the sample also encode this CDR3. Here the CDR3 DNA reads TGTGCCAGCAGACCCCAGGGGAACTATGGCTACACCTTC. Amino acid sequence: CASRPQGNYGYTF. The genes are TRBV28 and TRBJ1-2; D is perhaps TRBD1 (6 bases). The length of the CDR3 is 13 residues. Germline V gene data show CDR1 as MDHEN and CDR2 as SYDVKM. V was clipped by 6 bases and J by 2 bases, with 10 bases between them.

J is TRBJ2-5 and V is TRBV11-2; TRBD2 agrees at 7 bases. The CDR3 length is 12 residues. V lost 11 bases and J lost 9; bases outside the gene matches: 12. Germline loops: CDR1 SGHAT, CDR2 FQNNGV. The DNA for the CDR3 is TGTGCCTCCTCCGGACTAGTTGTGGCCCAGTACTTC. This encodes CASSGLVVAQYF.